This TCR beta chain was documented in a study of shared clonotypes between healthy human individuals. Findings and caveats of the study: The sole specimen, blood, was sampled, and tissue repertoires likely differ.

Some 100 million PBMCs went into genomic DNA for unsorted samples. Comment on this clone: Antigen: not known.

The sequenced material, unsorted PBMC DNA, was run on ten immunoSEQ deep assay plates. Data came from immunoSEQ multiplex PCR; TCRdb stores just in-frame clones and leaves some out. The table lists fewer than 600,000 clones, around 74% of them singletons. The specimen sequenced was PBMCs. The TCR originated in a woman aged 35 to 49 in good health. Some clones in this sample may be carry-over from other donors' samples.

The CDR3 protein is CASSSPGQGGYTF. In DNA, the CDR3 is TGTGCCAGCAGTTCCCCGGGACAGGGTGGCTACACCTTC. V is TRBV28 and J is TRBJ1-2, with TRBD1 matching 9 bases. Per the germline V gene, CDR1 is MDHEN and CDR2 is SYDVKM. Trimming removed 4 bases from V and 7 bases from J; junction bases left unmatched: 4. The CDR3 totals 13 residues.